This is a list of T cell receptor beta chains from one sample in a study of cytomegalovirus exposure and HLA in healthy donors. Clones were read by immunoSEQ multiplex PCR, and TCRdb kept only the in-frame ones, dropping some. The sample records around 130,000 clones, roughly 8.3% being singletons. Sequenced sample: PBMCs. Receptors originate from a man aged 35 to 55 in good health and CMV-seronegative. The conserved cysteine and the conserved F or W are not part of the CDR3 here. The D gene is left open where the match is weak.

d_call: TRBD1; v_call: TRBV7-9; j_call: TRBJ2-3; cdr3_aa: ASSWDRAPDTQY
d_call: -; v_call: TRBV6-5; j_call: TRBJ1-1; cdr3_aa: ASSLWVRGTEAF
d_call: -; v_call: TRBV5-8; j_call: TRBJ1-5; cdr3_aa: ASSPGGSNQPQH
d_call: -; v_call: TRBV14; j_call: TRBJ2-7; cdr3_aa: ASSTPYEQY
d_call: -; v_call: TRBV7-2; j_call: TRBJ2-2; cdr3_aa: ASSPHRGGTNTGELF
d_call: TRBD1; v_call: TRBV4-3; j_call: TRBJ1-6; cdr3_aa: ASSQEWAGGWSSPLH
d_call: TRBD2; v_call: TRBV19; j_call: TRBJ2-2; cdr3_aa: ASSPGLAVPGELF
d_call: -; v_call: TRBV10-1; j_call: TRBJ2-5; cdr3_aa: ASSESSQETQY
d_call: TRBD2; v_call: TRBV7-8; j_call: TRBJ2-3; cdr3_aa: ASSLAGGRDTQY
d_call: TRBD1; v_call: TRBV6-5; j_call: TRBJ2-4; cdr3_aa: ASRSPGQGIHIQY
d_call: TRBD1; v_call: TRBV9; j_call: TRBJ1-2; cdr3_aa: ASSVDRVSSLGYT
d_call: -; v_call: TRBV5-1; j_call: TRBJ2-5; cdr3_aa: ASSLEGGGLETQY
d_call: TRBD1; v_call: TRBV5-5; j_call: TRBJ2-1; cdr3_aa: ASSRDRGNEQF
d_call: TRBD2; v_call: TRBV30; j_call: TRBJ2-5; cdr3_aa: AWSGTFTSGGQETQY
d_call: TRBD1; v_call: TRBV2; j_call: TRBJ1-2; cdr3_aa: ASSEAPGQGYGYT
d_call: -; v_call: TRBV15; j_call: TRBJ2-1; cdr3_aa: ATSRADQGKNEQF
d_call: -; v_call: TRBV11-2; j_call: TRBJ1-6; cdr3_aa: ASSEVWTHNSPLH
d_call: -; v_call: TRBV7-2; j_call: TRBJ2-2; cdr3_aa: ASSARPGRGRGELF
d_call: TRBD1; v_call: TRBV18; j_call: TRBJ1-1; cdr3_aa: ASSPGTAPTEAF
d_call: -; v_call: TRBV2; j_call: TRBJ1-5; cdr3_aa: ASSRRGAGSNQPQH
d_call: -; v_call: TRBV6-5; j_call: TRBJ2-7; cdr3_aa: ASSSPGGSSYEQY
d_call: -; v_call: TRBV7-8; j_call: TRBJ1-2; cdr3_aa: ASGYSPQSPLGYGYT
d_call: -; v_call: TRBV30; j_call: TRBJ2-5; cdr3_aa: AWSVGGEETQY
d_call: -; v_call: TRBV5-1; j_call: TRBJ2-5; cdr3_aa: ASSAGPEETQY
d_call: -; v_call: TRBV28; j_call: TRBJ1-1; cdr3_aa: ASSLLRNRGAF
d_call: TRBD1; v_call: TRBV28; j_call: TRBJ1-1; cdr3_aa: ASSSPGGKTEAF
d_call: -; v_call: TRBV7-9; j_call: TRBJ2-5; cdr3_aa: ASSRQETQY
d_call: -; v_call: TRBV30; j_call: TRBJ1-2; cdr3_aa: AWVEWEGDGYT
d_call: -; v_call: TRBV7-9; j_call: TRBJ2-7; cdr3_aa: ASTRLGEGSYEQY
d_call: -; v_call: TRBV19; j_call: TRBJ2-1; cdr3_aa: ATGAAVYNEQF
d_call: TRBD2; v_call: TRBV5-4; j_call: TRBJ2-7; cdr3_aa: ASSLLAGGLDEQY
d_call: TRBD2; v_call: TRBV9; j_call: TRBJ2-3; cdr3_aa: ASSVESGGVTDTQY
d_call: -; v_call: TRBV9; j_call: TRBJ2-7; cdr3_aa: ASSVDPDISYEQY
d_call: TRBD2; v_call: TRBV7-2; j_call: TRBJ2-4; cdr3_aa: ASSPLAGDKNIQY
d_call: -; v_call: TRBV5-4; j_call: TRBJ2-2; cdr3_aa: ASSLGATSIGELF
d_call: -; v_call: TRBV29-1; j_call: TRBJ1-4; cdr3_aa: SVYGATNEKLF
d_call: TRBD2; v_call: TRBV6-5; j_call: TRBJ2-1; cdr3_aa: ASSYSRAAGYNEQF
d_call: -; v_call: TRBV5-6; j_call: TRBJ2-2; cdr3_aa: ASSLLTTGELF
d_call: TRBD1; v_call: TRBV28; j_call: TRBJ1-3; cdr3_aa: ASSFQGALGNTIY
d_call: -; v_call: TRBV7-3; j_call: TRBJ2-2; cdr3_aa: ASSSPSGELF
d_call: TRBD2; v_call: TRBV4-3; j_call: TRBJ2-1; cdr3_aa: ASSLRTSGGRNEQF
d_call: -; v_call: TRBV11-2; j_call: TRBJ2-2; cdr3_aa: ASSLARGTYPGEELF
d_call: TRBD1; v_call: TRBV29-1; j_call: TRBJ2-3; cdr3_aa: SVTGAGESTDTQY
d_call: -; v_call: TRBV6-6; j_call: TRBJ1-5; cdr3_aa: ASSYQYSNQPQH